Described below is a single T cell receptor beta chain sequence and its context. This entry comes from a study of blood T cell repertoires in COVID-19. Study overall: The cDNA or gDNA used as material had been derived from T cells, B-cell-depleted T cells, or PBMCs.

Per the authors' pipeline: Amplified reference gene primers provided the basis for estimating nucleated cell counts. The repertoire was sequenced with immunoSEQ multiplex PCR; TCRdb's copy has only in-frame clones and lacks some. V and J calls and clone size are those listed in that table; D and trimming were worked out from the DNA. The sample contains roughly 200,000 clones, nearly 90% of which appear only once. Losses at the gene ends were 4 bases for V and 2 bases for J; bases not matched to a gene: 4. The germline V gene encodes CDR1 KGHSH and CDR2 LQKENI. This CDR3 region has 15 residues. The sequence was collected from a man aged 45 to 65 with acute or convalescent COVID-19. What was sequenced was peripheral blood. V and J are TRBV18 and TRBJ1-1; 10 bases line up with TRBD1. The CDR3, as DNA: TGTGCCAGCTCACTGTTGACAGGGGGCAACACTGAAGCTTTCTTT. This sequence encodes CASSLLTGGNTEAFF.